This TCR beta chain was documented in a study of OX40 agonist ivuxolimab in advanced cancers. Sequencing used immunoSEQ multiplex PCR; TCRdb keeps in-frame clones, though not all of them. The table lists about 50,000 clones, around 93% of them singletons. Trimming pared 8 bases from V and 4 bases from J, leaving 24 bases between. CDR3 length equals 17 residues. CDR1 and CDR2 (germline): MNHEY, SMNVEV (reference sequence). This TCR came from an adult with an advanced solid tumor such as melanoma, head and neck, liver or kidney cancer. The rearrangement uses TRBV27 and TRBJ2-1, with D possibly called TRBD1 or TRBD2 (6 bases each). The input for sequencing was CD4+ or CD8+ T cells sorted from blood, taken in a trial of the OX40 agonist ivuxolimab. In nucleotides, the CDR3 is TGTGCCAGCCGACGAGGGGACGGGGGCTCGTTATACAATGAGCAGTTCTTC. It codes for CASRRGDGGSLYNEQFF.